This T cell receptor (beta chain) is drawn from a study of blood T cell repertoires in COVID-19. Looking at the study overall: The United States, Italy and Spain provided the acute and convalescent COVID-19 samples.

Authors' data handling: By means of reference gene primer amplification, nucleated cell counts were estimated. The protocol was immunoSEQ multiplex PCR, while the TCRdb copy is restricted to in-frame clones and leaves out a portion. That table supplies the V and J calls and clone size; D and trimming were determined from the DNA. The data show 200,000 to 250,000 clones, with about 82% seen just once and approximately 9.1% held by the top ten. This TCR derives from a woman aged 45-65 years with acute COVID-19. Sequencing was done on a sample of PBMCs or T cells enriched from blood (not recorded which).

The CDR3 bases are TGCGCCAGCAGCTTAACCGGGGATAATGAAAAACTGTTTTTT. Translating gives CASSLTGDNEKLFF. V and J are TRBV5-1 and TRBJ1-4; D is unresolved. CDR3 length equals 14 residues. The germline CDR1 and CDR2 sequences are SGHRS and YFSETQ. Trimming removed 2 bases at V and 4 bases at J, with 9 bases between.